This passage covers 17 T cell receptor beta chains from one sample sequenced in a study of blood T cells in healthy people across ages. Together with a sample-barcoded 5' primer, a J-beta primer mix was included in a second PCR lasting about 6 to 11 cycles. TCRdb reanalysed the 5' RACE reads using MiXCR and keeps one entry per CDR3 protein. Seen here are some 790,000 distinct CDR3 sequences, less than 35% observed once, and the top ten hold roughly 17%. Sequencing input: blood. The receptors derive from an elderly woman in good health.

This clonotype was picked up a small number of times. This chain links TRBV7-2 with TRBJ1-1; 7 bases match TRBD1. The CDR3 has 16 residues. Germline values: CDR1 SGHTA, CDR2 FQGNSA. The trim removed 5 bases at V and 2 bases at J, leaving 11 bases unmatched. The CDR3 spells CASSTGTAPVNTEAFF. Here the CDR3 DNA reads TGTGCCAGCAGCACCGGGACAGCTCCTGTAAACACTGAAGCTTTCTTT. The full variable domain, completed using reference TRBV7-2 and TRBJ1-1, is GAGVSQSPSNKVTEKGKDVELRCDPISGHTALYWYRQSLGQGLEFLIYFQGNSAPDKSGLPSDRFSAERTGGSVSTLTIQRTQQEDSAVYLCASSTGTAPVNTEAFFGQGTRLTVV.

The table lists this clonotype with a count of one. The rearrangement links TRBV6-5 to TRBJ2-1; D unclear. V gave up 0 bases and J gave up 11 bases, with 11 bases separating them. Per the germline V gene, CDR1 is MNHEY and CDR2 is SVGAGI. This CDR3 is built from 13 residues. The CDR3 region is CASSYSMGNKQFF. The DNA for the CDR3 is TGTGCCAGCAGTTACTCGATGGGGAATAAGCAGTTCTTC.

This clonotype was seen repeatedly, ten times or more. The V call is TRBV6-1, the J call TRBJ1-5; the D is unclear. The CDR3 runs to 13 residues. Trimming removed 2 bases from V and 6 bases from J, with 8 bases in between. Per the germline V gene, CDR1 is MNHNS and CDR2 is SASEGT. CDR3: CASSEMGGQPQHF. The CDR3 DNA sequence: TGTGCCAGCAGTGAAATGGGAGGTCAGCCCCAGCATTTT.

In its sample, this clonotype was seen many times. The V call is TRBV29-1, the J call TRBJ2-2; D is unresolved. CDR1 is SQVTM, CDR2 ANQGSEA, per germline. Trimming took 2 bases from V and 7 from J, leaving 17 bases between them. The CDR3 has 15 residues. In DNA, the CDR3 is TGCAGCGTTGAAATGGGCGGATTAACCGGCGGGGAGCTGTTTTTT. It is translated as CSVEMGGLTGGELFF.

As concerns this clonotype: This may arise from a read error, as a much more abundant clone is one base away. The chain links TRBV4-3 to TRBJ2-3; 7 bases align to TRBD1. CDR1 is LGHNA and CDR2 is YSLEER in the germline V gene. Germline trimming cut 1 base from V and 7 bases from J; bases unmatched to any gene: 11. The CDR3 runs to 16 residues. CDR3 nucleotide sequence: TGCGCCAGCAGCCAAGTCCGAGGGGGCAGCTGGAATACGCAGTATTTT. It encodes CASSQVRGGSWNTQYF.

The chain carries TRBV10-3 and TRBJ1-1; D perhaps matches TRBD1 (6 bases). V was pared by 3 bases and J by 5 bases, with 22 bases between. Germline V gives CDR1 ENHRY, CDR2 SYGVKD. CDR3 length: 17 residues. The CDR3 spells CAISDPAGAREGTEAFF. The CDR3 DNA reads TGTGCCATCAGTGACCCAGCGGGGGCCAGGGAGGGTACTGAAGCTTTCTTT.

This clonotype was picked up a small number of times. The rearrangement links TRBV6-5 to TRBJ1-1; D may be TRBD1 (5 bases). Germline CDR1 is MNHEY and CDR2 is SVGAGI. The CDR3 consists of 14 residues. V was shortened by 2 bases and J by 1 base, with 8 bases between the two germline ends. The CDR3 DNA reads TGTGCCAGCAGTTACAGAAGGGGGAACACTGAAGCTTTCTTT. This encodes CASSYRRGNTEAFF.

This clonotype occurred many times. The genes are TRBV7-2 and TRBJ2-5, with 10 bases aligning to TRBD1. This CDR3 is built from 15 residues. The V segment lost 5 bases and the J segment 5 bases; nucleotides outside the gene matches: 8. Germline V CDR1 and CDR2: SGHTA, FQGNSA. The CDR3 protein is CASSDRQGAWETQYF. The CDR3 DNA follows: TGTGCCAGCAGCGATCGACAGGGGGCATGGGAGACCCAGTACTTC.

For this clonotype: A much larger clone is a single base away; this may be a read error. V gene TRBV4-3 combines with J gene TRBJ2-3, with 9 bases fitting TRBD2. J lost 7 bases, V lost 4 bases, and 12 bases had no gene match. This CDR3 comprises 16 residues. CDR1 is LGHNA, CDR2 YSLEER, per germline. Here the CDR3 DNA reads TGCGCCAGCAGCCGTGGGACTAGCAGGGGGGTCAATACGCAGTATTTT. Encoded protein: CASSRGTSRGVNTQYF.

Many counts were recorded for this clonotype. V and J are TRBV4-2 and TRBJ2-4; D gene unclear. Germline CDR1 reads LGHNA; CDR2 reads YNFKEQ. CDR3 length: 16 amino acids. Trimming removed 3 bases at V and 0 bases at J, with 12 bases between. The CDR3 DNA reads TGTGCCAGCAGCCAGGTGACCCGAAGAGCCAAAAACATTCAGTACTTC. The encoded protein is CASSQVTRRAKNIQYF.

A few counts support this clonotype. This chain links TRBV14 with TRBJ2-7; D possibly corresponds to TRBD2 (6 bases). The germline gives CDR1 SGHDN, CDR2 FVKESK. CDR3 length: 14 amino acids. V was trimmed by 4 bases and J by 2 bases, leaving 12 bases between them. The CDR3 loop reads CASSRGTQTYEQYF. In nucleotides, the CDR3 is TGTGCCAGCAGCCGCGGGACCCAAACCTACGAGCAGTACTTC.

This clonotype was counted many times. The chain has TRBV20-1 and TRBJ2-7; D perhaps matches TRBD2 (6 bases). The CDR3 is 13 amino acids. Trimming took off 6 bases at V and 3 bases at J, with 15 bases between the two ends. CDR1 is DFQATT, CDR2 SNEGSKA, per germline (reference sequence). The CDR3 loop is CSATPGEYYEQYF. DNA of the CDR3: TGCAGTGCCACGCCGGGGGAGTACTACGAGCAGTACTTC.

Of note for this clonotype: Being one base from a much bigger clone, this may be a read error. The DNA of the CDR3 is TGTGCCAGCAGTTTAGCGGGGGGGAGCACAGATGCGGAGTATTTT. Translating it yields CASSLAGGSTDAEYF. V gene TRBV12-3 or TRBV12-4 combines with J gene TRBJ2-3, with 7 bases lining up with TRBD2. J was trimmed by 13 bases and V by 0 bases; bases with no gene match: 13. CDR3 size: 15 residues.

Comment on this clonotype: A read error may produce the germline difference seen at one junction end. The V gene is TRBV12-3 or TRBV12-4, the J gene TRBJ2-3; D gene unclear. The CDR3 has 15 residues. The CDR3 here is CASSLGSTKTDTEYF. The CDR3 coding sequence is TGTGCCAGCAGTTTAGGCTCGACCAAAACAGATACGGAGTATTTT.

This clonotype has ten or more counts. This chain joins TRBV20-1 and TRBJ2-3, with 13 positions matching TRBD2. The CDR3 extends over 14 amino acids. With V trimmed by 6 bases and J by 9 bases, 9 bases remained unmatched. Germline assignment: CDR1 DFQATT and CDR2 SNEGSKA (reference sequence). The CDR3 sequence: CSAWPGLAGVTQYF. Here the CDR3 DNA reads TGCAGTGCCTGGCCCGGACTAGCGGGGGTCACGCAGTATTTT.

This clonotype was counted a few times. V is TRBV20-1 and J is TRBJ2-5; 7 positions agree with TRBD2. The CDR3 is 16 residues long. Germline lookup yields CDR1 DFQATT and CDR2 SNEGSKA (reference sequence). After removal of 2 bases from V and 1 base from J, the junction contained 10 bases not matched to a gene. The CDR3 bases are TGCAGTGCTAGACACGGAGCGGGGAGGGGCCAAGAGACCCAGTACTTC. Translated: CSARHGAGRGQETQYF.

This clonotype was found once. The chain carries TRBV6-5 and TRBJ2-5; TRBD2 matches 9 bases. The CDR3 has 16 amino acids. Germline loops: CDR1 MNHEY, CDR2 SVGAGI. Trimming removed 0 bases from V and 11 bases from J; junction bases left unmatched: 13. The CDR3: CASSYSGLAGIYGQYF. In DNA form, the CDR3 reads TGTGCCAGCAGTTACTCGGGCCTAGCGGGGATCTACGGGCAGTACTTC.